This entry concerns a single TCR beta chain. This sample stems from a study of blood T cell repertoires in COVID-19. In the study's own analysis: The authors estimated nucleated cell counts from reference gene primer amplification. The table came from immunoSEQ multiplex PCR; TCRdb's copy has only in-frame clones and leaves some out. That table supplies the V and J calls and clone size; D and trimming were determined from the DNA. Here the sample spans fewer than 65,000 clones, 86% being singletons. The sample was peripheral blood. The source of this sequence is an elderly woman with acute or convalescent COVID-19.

The DNA of the CDR3 is TGTGCCAGCAGTTACGGAGGGCGGACATATAGCAATCAGCCCCAGCATTTT. Amino acids: CASSYGGRTYSNQPQHF. The chain has TRBV6-2 or TRBV6-3 and TRBJ1-5; D is possibly TRBD1 (5 bases). CDR1 is MNHEY, CDR2 SVGEGT, per germline. This CDR3 is built from 17 residues. V shed 2 bases and J shed 0 bases, with 14 bases lying between them.